This T cell receptor (beta chain) was recorded in a study of PD-1 blockade in mismatch repair-deficient tumors (dated by TCRdb to the late 2010s). About the investigation overall: Between September 2013 and 2016, the trial enrolled roughly 86 consecutive patients with 11 to 12 types of mismatch repair-deficient cancer, all of whom had received prior treatment and were progressing. Deep sequencing of TCR CDR3 regions was used to track tumor-associated T cell clones in peripheral blood of patients responding to PD-1 blockade.

The sample's time point label, in plain terms: 10-day in vitro stimulation with candidate neoantigen peptide 4. Mismatch repair deficiency in every enrolled patient was established by polymerase chain reaction or immunohistochemistry. TCR sequencing was performed for three patients who responded to pembrolizumab therapy. Several ELISpot-reactive candidate neoantigen peptides were each used in an approximately eleven-day in vitro stimulation before TCR sequencing. A control culture without peptide was run identically and served as baseline for clone fold-change calculations. In the phase II trial, pembrolizumab PD-1 blockade was tested prospectively in advanced mismatch repair-deficient cancers, no matter which tissue of origin the cancers came from. What the authors observed across the whole study: Clonal expansion was elicited by three of seven peptides, and 142 unique blood TCRs were yielded, about 7 of which were also found in tumor; all positive peptides were derived from frameshift mutations. After pembrolizumab, tumor-resident clones, which were often undetectable in blood before treatment, expanded rapidly and then contracted, generally ahead of radiologic responses.

To prepare the library, the immunoSEQ multiplex PCR assay was applied. Regarding the original processing steps: Clones were defined as neoantigen-specific by significant expansion to the relevant peptide and no significant expansion to any other tested peptide. The source is immuneACCESS, and TCRdb retained only in-frame sequences with V and J called. Part of the clones is not carried over; for the studies checked, unresolved V genes explain less than half of this, and the remainder is unexplained. Clonal size and the V and J genes are those of that table, whereas D and trimming came from the DNA. This sample is represented by about 14,000 clones; around 84% of them were singletons. The ten largest make up about 22% of the sample. In this sample, this clone turned up a few times. The antigen it recognizes is unknown. Within one base of it there is no much larger clone, and no base qualities were kept.

The TCR originated in an adult with mismatch repair-deficient cancer. The sample was cells cultured in vitro, taken from a patient treated with pembrolizumab.

The nucleotides are TGTGCCAGCAGCGGCTCCGGGACCAGGGCTTACAATGAGCAGTTCTTC. This codes for CASSGSGTRAYNEQFF. Recombination connected TRBV5-4 to TRBJ2-1; the D segment may tentatively be TRBD1 or TRBD2, each giving 5 matched bases. Reading from cysteine to phenylalanine, the CDR3 counts 16 amino acids. Only the CDR3 region is kept as DNA, spanning 48 bases read in frame from base 1. CDR1 SGHNT and CDR2 YYREEE were looked up in the germline V gene (reference sequence). V is cut by 4 bases and J by 4 bases, and the space between the germline ends is 18 bases.